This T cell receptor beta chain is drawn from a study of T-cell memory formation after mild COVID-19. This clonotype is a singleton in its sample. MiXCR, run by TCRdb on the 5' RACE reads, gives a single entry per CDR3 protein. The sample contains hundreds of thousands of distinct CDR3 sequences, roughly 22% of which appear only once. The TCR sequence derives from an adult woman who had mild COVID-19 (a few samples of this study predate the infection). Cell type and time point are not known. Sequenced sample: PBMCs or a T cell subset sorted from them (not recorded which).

The CDR3 nucleotides read TGCGCCAGCAGCTTGCCAGAAGGAGGGGCGGGAACTGAAGCTTTCTTT. Translating it yields CASSLPEGGAGTEAFF. The chain couples TRBV5-1 to TRBJ1-1; possible D gene TRBD1, 5 bases. The V gene's germline CDR1 is SGHRS and CDR2 YFSETQ. The CDR3 is 16 residues long. The V and J ends lost 1 base and 5 bases respectively, with 18 bases between them.